The rows below give T cell receptor beta chains drawn from one sample of a study of OX40 agonist ivuxolimab in advanced cancers. Only in-frame clones appear in the TCRdb table, and some are missing; sequencing was by immunoSEQ multiplex PCR. The data show around 92,000 clones, roughly 80% seen once. The specimen was CD4+ or CD8+ T cells sorted from blood, collected in a trial of the OX40 agonist ivuxolimab. The receptors originated from an adult with an advanced solid tumor such as melanoma, head and neck, liver or kidney cancer. CDR3s include the opening cysteine and the closing phenylalanine or tryptophan. The D gene is left open where the match is weak. Expanded clones are given a class, and other clones once, few, many or no size at all.

length	size	J	V	D	DNA	CDR3
12	.	TRBJ2-3	TRBV7-9	.	TGTGCCAGCAGCCCCTTCACAGATACGCAGTATTTT	CASSPFTDTQYF
14	.	TRBJ1-1	TRBV11-2	TRBD1	TGTGCCAGCAGCCAAACAGGGGTGAACACTGAAGCTTTCTTT	CASSQTGVNTEAFF
15	.	TRBJ2-7	TRBV28	TRBD1	TGTGCCAGCAGCAAAGCCGGGACAGGGTTCAACGAGCAGTACTTT	CASSKAGTGFNEQYF
16	once	TRBJ2-5	TRBV7-2	.	TGTGCCAGCAGCTTAGCGATCGGCAGCGGGCAAGAGACCCAGTACTTC	CASSLAIGSGQETQYF
13	.	TRBJ1-1	TRBV7-2	.	TGTGCCAGCAGCTTAATCTTGAACACTGAAGCTTTCTTT	CASSLILNTEAFF
17	.	TRBJ2-7	TRBV13	TRBD1	TGTGCCAGCAGCCGACAAACCAGGGGGAAGGGCTCCTACGAGCAGTACTTC	CASSRQTRGKGSYEQYF
15	.	TRBJ2-7	TRBV10-3	.	TGTGCCATCAGTGAGTCGACTCGGGCGCTGGATGAGCAGTACTTC	CAISESTRALDEQYF
14	.	TRBJ2-2	TRBV7-9	.	TGTGCCAGTGGAGGACTGCCCAACACCGGGGAGCTGTTTTTT	CASGGLPNTGELFF
14	.	TRBJ2-5	TRBV18	.	TGTGCCAGCGCCCTCGACAGGCTCCAAGAGACCCAGTACTTC	CASALDRLQETQYF
15	.	TRBJ1-5	TRBV28	.	TGTGCCAGCAGCCCCCGGGGCCTAGGGAATCAGCCCCAGCATTTT	CASSPRGLGNQPQHF
16	.	TRBJ2-1	TRBV9	TRBD2	TGTGCCAGCAGCGTTACCGTAGCGGGGGCCGGTAATGAGCAGTTCTTC	CASSVTVAGAGNEQFF
15	.	TRBJ2-3	TRBV6-1	.	TGTGCCAGCAGTGAAGGCCTAACGAGCACAGATACGCAGTATTTT	CASSEGLTSTDTQYF
14	.	TRBJ1-2	TRBV7-2	.	TGTGCCAGCAGCTTAGAAGTGGGAAACTATGGCTACACCTTC	CASSLEVGNYGYTF
15	once	TRBJ1-2	TRBV7-9	.	TGTGCCAGCAGCCGAATAAACAGGAAAAACTATGGCTACACCTTC	CASSRINRKNYGYTF
17	.	TRBJ1-3	TRBV5-4	.	TGTGCCAGCAGCCATGGTGGTGGACTAGAGTTTGGAAACACCATATATTTT	CASSHGGGLEFGNTIYF
20	.	TRBJ1-6	TRBV4-1	.	TGCGCCAGCAGCCAAGATCTTGGAGTCAGGGGAGGCTCCTATAATTCACCCCTCCACTTT	CASSQDLGVRGGSYNSPLHF
14	few	TRBJ2-1	TRBV11-3	TRBD2	TGTGCCAGCAGCTTAGTAGCGGGGGTTAGTGAGCAGTTCTTC	CASSLVAGVSEQFF
12	.	TRBJ1-6	TRBV2	.	TGTGCCAGCAGTGAATACCCTTCACCCCTCCACTTT	CASSEYPSPLHF
16	.	TRBJ1-1	TRBV27	.	TGTGCCAGCAGTTTAATGAAAGGGGGACGACGGACTGAAGCTTTCTTT	CASSLMKGGRRTEAFF
13	.	TRBJ2-7	TRBV5-8	.	TGTGCCAGCAGGTACCCAGGCTCCTACGAGCAGTACTTC	CASRYPGSYEQYF
15	.	TRBJ2-5	TRBV18	.	TGTGCCAGCTCACCACCGGTAACTAGTGGGGAGACCCAGTACTTC	CASSPPVTSGETQYF
15	.	TRBJ2-3	TRBV7-2	.	TGTGCCAGCAGCTCCAAACTGCGGGGGCCAGATACGCAGTATTTT	CASSSKLRGPDTQYF
13	.	TRBJ2-7	TRBV27	.	TGTGCCAGCAGTTTATTCGGCAGCTACGAGCAGTACTTC	CASSLFGSYEQYF
14	once	TRBJ2-7	TRBV6-5	.	TGTGCCAGCAGTCGAAGACCAGGAGGCTACGAGCAGTACTTC	CASSRRPGGYEQYF
13	.	TRBJ2-5	TRBV2	TRBD2	TGTGCCAGCAGCCTAGCGGGCCGGGAGACCCAGTACTTC	CASSLAGRETQYF
15	.	TRBJ1-1	TRBV2	.	TGTGCCAGCAGTGAAGGTTCAGGGGCGCAGACTGAAGCTTTCTTT	CASSEGSGAQTEAFF
18	.	TRBJ2-5	TRBV27	TRBD2	TGTGCCAGCAGTCCTCAACAAGGGGGGACTAGCGGAGGCAGGACCCAGTACTTC	CASSPQQGGTSGGRTQYF
16	.	TRBJ1-5	TRBV5-5	TRBD1	TGTGCCAGCAGCTTTTCGAACAGGGGGATCGATCAGCCCCAGCATTTT	CASSFSNRGIDQPQHF
14	.	TRBJ1-2	TRBV19	TRBD1	TGTGCCAGTAGTATCGGATCCAGGGGGGATGGCTACACCTTC	CASSIGSRGDGYTF
13	few	TRBJ1-2	TRBV4-1	TRBD1	TGCGCCAGCAGCCAAGGGCGGACAGGAGGCTACACCTTC	CASSQGRTGGYTF
17	.	TRBJ2-2	TRBV18	TRBD1	TGTGCCAGCTCACCAGAAGGTGGGACAGTGAACACCGGGGAGCTGTTTTTT	CASSPEGGTVNTGELFF
15	.	TRBJ1-4	TRBV28	.	TGTGCCAGCAGTTTGGGTCCTGGGCTTTATGAAAAACTGTTTTTT	CASSLGPGLYEKLFF
16	.	TRBJ2-2	TRBV6-6	.	TGTGCCAGCAGTTCCATCCTAGCTTCGAACACCGGGGAGCTGTTTTTT	CASSSILASNTGELFF